These 18 T cell receptor beta chains share one sample of origin, sequenced in a study of T cell changes during pregnancy in multiple sclerosis. TCRdb's copy holds only in-frame clones and misses some; the assay was immunoSEQ multiplex PCR. Of 95,000 to 100,000 clones in the sample, 92% were seen once. Here the sequenced sample was peripheral blood, taken after pregnancy. These receptor sequences come from a female donor in good health, enrolled as a control in a pregnancy study.

The chain uses TRBV5-1 and TRBJ2-5, with D unclear. V was shortened by 7 bases and J by 0 bases, with 10 bases between the two germline ends. CDR3 length: 13 amino acids. Germline CDR1 SGHRS, CDR2 YFSETQ. CDR3 protein: CASLGGDQETQYF. DNA for the CDR3: TGCGCCAGCCTCGGTGGAGACCAAGAGACCCAGTACTTC.

This clone appeared a few times. The chain combines TRBV11-2 with TRBJ1-2; D is perhaps TRBD1 (6 bases). The germline V and J ends were trimmed by 1 base and 2 bases, with 11 bases remaining between them. The CDR3 has 15 residues. CDR1 and CDR2 (germline): SGHAT, FQNNGV. The CDR3 is CASSLGSGANYGYTF. The CDR3, as DNA: TGTGCCAGCAGCTTAGGCTCAGGGGCCAACTATGGCTACACCTTC.

This clone is a singleton in its sample. CDR3 nucleotides: TGTGCCAGCAGTCGGGGTTACGGTCTCGAGCAGTACTTC. It yields the protein CASSRGYGLEQYF. The chain recombines TRBV6-5 with TRBJ2-7; the D gene is possibly TRBD2 (5 bases). This CDR3 is built from 13 residues. Germline V gene lookup returns CDR1 MNHEY and CDR2 SVGAGI. Trimming left V 5 bases short and J 6 bases short, with 14 bases between.

The chain carries TRBV2 and TRBJ2-1; TRBD2 agrees at 7 bases. Trimming at V came to 4 bases and at J to 4 bases, leaving 4 bases not matched to a gene. This CDR3 region has 14 residues. Germline CDR1 SNHLY, CDR2 FYNNEI. The CDR3 region has the DNA TGTGCCAGCAGTGGGGAGGGTGTATACAATGAGCAGTTCTTC. Amino acid sequence: CASSGEGVYNEQFF. The full variable domain, its missing parts supplied by reference TRBV2 and TRBJ2-1, is EPEVTQTPSHQVTQMGQEVILRCVPISNHLYFYWYRQILGQKVEFLVSFYNNEISEKSEIFDDQFSVERPDGSNFTLKIRSTKLEDSAMYFCASSGEGVYNEQFFGPGTRLTVL.

The chain carries TRBV7-9 and TRBJ2-7; D is undetermined. Germline V lookup: CDR1 SEHNR, CDR2 FQNEAQ (reference sequence). Trimming left V 4 bases short and J 6 bases short, with 16 bases between. The CDR3 totals 14 residues. CDR3 residues: CASSSSGPSGEQYF. The CDR3 DNA sequence: TGTGCCAGCAGCTCCTCGGGTCCCTCTGGCGAGCAGTACTTC.

The CDR3 spells CASSYSEGAAKNIQYF. CDR3 in DNA: TGTGCCAGCAGTTACTCGGAGGGAGCAGCCAAAAACATTCAGTACTTC. V gene TRBV6-5 combines with J gene TRBJ2-4, with D maybe TRBD2 (6 bases). V lost 0 bases, J lost 0 bases, and 9 bases lay in between. In germline, CDR1 is MNHEY, CDR2 SVGAGI. The CDR3 has 16 amino acids.

This chain connects TRBV27 to TRBJ2-3, with a possible D match to TRBD1 (5 bases). Trimming shortened V by 2 bases and J by 2 bases, and 11 bases separated the two germline ends. From germline, CDR1 is MNHEY and CDR2 SMNVEV (reference sequence). This CDR3 is 15 amino acids long. CDR3: CASSLIPGHTDTQYF. The CDR3 DNA reads as TGTGCCAGCAGTTTAATCCCAGGGCACACAGATACGCAGTATTTT.

The chain links TRBV5-4 to TRBJ1-6; TRBD1 is a possible D gene (6 bases). V lost 0 bases and J lost 6, with 16 bases in between. Per the germline V gene, CDR1 is SGHNT and CDR2 is YYREEE (reference sequence). This CDR3 region has 17 residues. The DNA for the CDR3 is TGTGCCAGCAGCTTGGACATATCGACAGGTCCTAATTCACCCCTCCACTTT. It encodes CASSLDISTGPNSPLHF.

This chain uses TRBV7-9 with TRBJ2-1; possibly TRBD1 for D (5 bases). Looked up from germline, CDR1 is SEHNR and CDR2 is FQNEAQ (reference sequence). Trimming removed 3 bases from V and 0 bases from J, with 9 bases in between. The CDR3 spans 15 residues. The CDR3 DNA reads TGTGCCAGCAGCTTCGACAGCCCCTCCTACAATGAGCAGTTCTTC. Its translation: CASSFDSPSYNEQFF.

This rearrangement joins TRBV14 to TRBJ2-1; 11 nucleotides align to TRBD2. After removal of 5 bases from V and 7 bases from J, the junction contained 7 bases not matched to a gene. The length of the CDR3 is 15 residues. The germline V gene has CDR1 SGHDN and CDR2 FVKESK. CDR3 bases: TGTGCCAGCAGCGCACTAGCGGGGGCTCGGAATGAGCAGTTCTTC. Its translation: CASSALAGARNEQFF.

This chain joins TRBV15 and TRBJ2-7; TRBD1 matches at 8 bases. The CDR3 extends over 16 amino acids. With V trimmed by 2 bases and J by 6 bases, 12 bases remained unmatched. CDR1 is LNHNV and CDR2 is YYDKDF in the germline V gene (reference sequence). The CDR3: CATSRSPWDRTGEQYF. The CDR3 coding sequence is TGTGCCACCAGCAGATCCCCCTGGGACAGGACAGGCGAGCAGTACTTC.

The J gene is TRBJ1-1, the V gene TRBV6-5; no clear D gene. V was cut by 5 bases and J by 0 bases, with 7 bases left in between. CDR1 is MNHEY, CDR2 SVGAGI, per germline. The CDR3 totals 13 residues. The CDR3 sequence is CASSPQMNTEAFF. The CDR3, as DNA: TGTGCCAGCAGTCCCCAGATGAACACTGAAGCTTTCTTT.

V and J are TRBV28 and TRBJ1-4; D call uncertain. This CDR3 has 14 residues. Trimming left V 4 bases short and J 6 bases short, with 12 bases between. Germline V gene data show CDR1 as MDHEN and CDR2 as SYDVKM. The CDR3 spells CASSSTGRDEKLFF. The CDR3 coding sequence is TGTGCCAGCAGTTCCACGGGGAGGGATGAAAAACTGTTTTTT.

The V and J genes are TRBV29-1 and TRBJ2-7; TRBD1 matches at 9 bases. Germline V gene sequence: CDR1 SQVTM, CDR2 ANQGSEA. This CDR3 spans 15 amino acids. Unmatched junction bases numbered 13, after V lost 4 bases and J lost 6 bases. The CDR3 DNA reads TGCAGCGTTGCGCCGGGGGGACAGGGCAAAGCCGAGCAGTACTTC. Residues: CSVAPGGQGKAEQYF.

The V gene is TRBV11-2, the J gene TRBJ2-3; 10 nucleotides agree with TRBD2. CDR1 is SGHAT and CDR2 is FQNNGV in the germline V gene. V was clipped by 4 bases and J by 3 bases; unmatched bases: 7. The length of the CDR3 is 16 residues. The CDR3 reads CASSSYLSGRTDTQYF. DNA for the CDR3: TGTGCCAGCAGCTCTTATCTTAGCGGGAGGACAGATACGCAGTATTTT.

CDR3 amino acids: CAWREDPRPYTF. CDR3 in DNA: TGTGCCTGGAGGGAAGATCCCAGGCCCTACACCTTC. This chain links TRBV30 with TRBJ1-2; D call uncertain. V was shortened by 3 bases and J by 10 bases, with 15 bases between the two germline ends. Germline values: CDR1 GTSNPN, CDR2 SVGIG (reference sequence). The CDR3 sequence is 12 residues long.

The V call is TRBV7-6, the J call TRBJ2-2; TRBD2 agrees at 7 bases. The V gene's germline CDR1 is SGHVS and CDR2 FNYEAQ. This CDR3 spans 15 amino acids. V gave up 2 bases and J gave up 7 bases; unmatched junction bases: 7. The DNA for the CDR3 is TGTGCCAGCAGCTTACTGGCGGGAGAGGGCGGGGAGCTGTTTTTT. This gives the protein CASSLLAGEGGELFF.

CDR3 region: CASSEGQGGISPLHF. The CDR3 DNA follows: TGTGCCAGCAGCGAGGGACAGGGAGGTATTTCACCCCTCCACTTT. J is TRBJ1-6 and V is TRBV7-6, with 9 nucleotides matching TRBD1. V lost 5 bases to trimming and J lost 9 bases; unmatched junction nucleotides: 8. The CDR3 consists of 15 residues. The germline CDR1 and CDR2 sequences are SGHVS and FNYEAQ.